The rows below give T cell receptor beta chains drawn from one sample of a study of T cell changes during pregnancy in multiple sclerosis. The repertoire was sequenced with immunoSEQ multiplex PCR; TCRdb's copy has only in-frame clones and lacks some. The data show about 67,000 clones, 90% seen once. The sequencing used peripheral blood, collected in the third trimester of pregnancy. Receptor source: a female donor with multiple sclerosis, enrolled in a pregnancy study. Each CDR3 is given with its conserved first and last residue. The order of the fields is clone size, V gene, J gene, D gene, CDR3 protein, CDR3 DNA. D genes are given only for firm matches. For some rows the clone size is stated as once, few or many, or as a class when expanded; others skip it.

clone_size: .; v_call: TRBV7-2; j_call: TRBJ2-7; d_call: .; cdr3_aa: CASSPGVQREQYF; cdr3_nt: TGTGCCAGCAGCCCGGGAGTTCAGCGGGAGCAGTACTTC
clone_size: .; v_call: TRBV7-2; j_call: TRBJ2-7; d_call: .; cdr3_aa: CASGSFYEQYF; cdr3_nt: TGTGCCAGCGGGAGTTTCTACGAGCAGTACTTC
clone_size: .; v_call: TRBV19; j_call: TRBJ1-4; d_call: .; cdr3_aa: CASSDSSTNEKLFF; cdr3_nt: TGTGCCAGTAGTGACAGTTCAACTAATGAAAAACTGTTTTTT
clone_size: .; v_call: TRBV6-5; j_call: TRBJ1-2; d_call: TRBD1; cdr3_aa: CASSAPGTGVSGYTF; cdr3_nt: TGTGCCAGCAGTGCTCCCGGGACAGGGGTTAGCGGCTACACCTTC
clone_size: .; v_call: TRBV4-2; j_call: TRBJ2-2; d_call: .; cdr3_aa: CASSQESSQVGELFF; cdr3_nt: TGTGCCAGCAGCCAAGAGAGTAGTCAGGTCGGGGAGCTGTTTTTT
clone_size: .; v_call: TRBV4-2; j_call: TRBJ2-1; d_call: .; cdr3_aa: CASSHYVLTGAYNEQFF; cdr3_nt: TGTGCCAGCAGCCACTACGTATTGACAGGCGCGTACAATGAGCAGTTCTTC
clone_size: .; v_call: TRBV6-1; j_call: TRBJ2-6; d_call: .; cdr3_aa: CASTTASSGANVLTF; cdr3_nt: TGTGCCAGCACAACCGCTAGCTCTGGGGCCAACGTCCTGACTTTC
clone_size: .; v_call: TRBV30; j_call: TRBJ1-5; d_call: TRBD1; cdr3_aa: CAWRGFGQGANQPQHF; cdr3_nt: TGTGCCTGGAGGGGCTTCGGACAGGGGGCCAATCAGCCCCAGCATTTT
clone_size: .; v_call: TRBV4-1; j_call: TRBJ2-1; d_call: TRBD2; cdr3_aa: CASSQDPAGGLVSYNEQFF; cdr3_nt: TGCGCCAGCAGCCAAGATCCGGCGGGGGGCCTGGTATCCTACAATGAGCAGTTCTTC
clone_size: .; v_call: TRBV19; j_call: TRBJ1-1; d_call: .; cdr3_aa: CASSAYTWNTEAFF; cdr3_nt: TGTGCCAGTAGTGCCTATACTTGGAACACTGAAGCTTTCTTT
clone_size: .; v_call: TRBV5-1; j_call: TRBJ2-5; d_call: .; cdr3_aa: CASSLPSQGGQETQYF; cdr3_nt: TGCGCCAGCAGCCTCCCCAGTCAGGGTGGTCAAGAGACCCAGTACTTC
clone_size: .; v_call: TRBV5-1; j_call: TRBJ2-5; d_call: TRBD2; cdr3_aa: CASRLAGGQETQYF; cdr3_nt: TGCGCCAGCAGACTAGCGGGAGGCCAAGAGACCCAGTACTTC
clone_size: .; v_call: TRBV30; j_call: TRBJ1-5; d_call: TRBD1; cdr3_aa: CAWSRDRQPQHF; cdr3_nt: TGTGCCTGGAGCCGGGACAGGCAGCCCCAGCATTTT
clone_size: .; v_call: TRBV4-3; j_call: TRBJ1-1; d_call: .; cdr3_aa: CASSHPDSSALAFF; cdr3_nt: TGCGCCAGCAGCCACCCTGACAGTTCAGCCTTAGCTTTCTTT
clone_size: .; v_call: TRBV9; j_call: TRBJ2-2; d_call: TRBD2; cdr3_aa: CASSVPSRGGTNTGELFF; cdr3_nt: TGTGCCAGCAGCGTACCATCACGGGGGGGAACGAACACCGGGGAGCTGTTTTTT
clone_size: .; v_call: TRBV19; j_call: TRBJ2-3; d_call: .; cdr3_aa: CASSSPGNQLGDTQYF; cdr3_nt: TGTGCCAGTAGTTCGCCAGGGAATCAGTTAGGAGATACGCAGTATTTT
clone_size: .; v_call: TRBV7-2; j_call: TRBJ1-2; d_call: .; cdr3_aa: CASSFLSTEGYTF; cdr3_nt: TGTGCCAGCAGCTTTCTGAGCACGGAGGGCTACACCTTC
clone_size: once; v_call: TRBV5-8; j_call: TRBJ1-1; d_call: .; cdr3_aa: CASSSPVFPEAFF; cdr3_nt: TGTGCCAGCAGCTCCCCAGTATTTCCTGAAGCTTTCTTT
clone_size: .; v_call: TRBV7-9; j_call: TRBJ1-1; d_call: .; cdr3_aa: CASSTGAEAFF; cdr3_nt: TGTGCCAGCAGCACAGGAGCTGAAGCTTTCTTT
clone_size: .; v_call: TRBV4-3; j_call: TRBJ1-3; d_call: TRBD1; cdr3_aa: CASSRGTGANFASGNTIYF; cdr3_nt: TGCGCCAGCAGCCGGGGGACAGGAGCCAATTTTGCCTCTGGAAACACCATATATTTT
clone_size: .; v_call: TRBV7-2; j_call: TRBJ2-3; d_call: .; cdr3_aa: CASSVRGSTDTQYF; cdr3_nt: TGTGCCAGCAGCGTTCGGGGGAGCACAGATACGCAGTATTTT
clone_size: .; v_call: TRBV27; j_call: TRBJ1-1; d_call: .; cdr3_aa: CASSLSTATYTEAFF; cdr3_nt: TGTGCCAGCAGTTTATCCACAGCAACGTACACTGAAGCTTTCTTT
clone_size: .; v_call: TRBV5-5; j_call: TRBJ2-7; d_call: TRBD1; cdr3_aa: CASSPRTGPVDSYEQYF; cdr3_nt: TGTGCCAGCAGCCCACGGACAGGGCCGGTGGACTCCTACGAGCAGTACTTC
clone_size: .; v_call: TRBV10-1; j_call: TRBJ1-1; d_call: .; cdr3_aa: CASSEWGRKNTEAFF; cdr3_nt: TGCGCCAGCAGTGAGTGGGGCAGGAAGAACACTGAAGCTTTCTTT
clone_size: .; v_call: TRBV30; j_call: TRBJ2-5; d_call: .; cdr3_aa: CAWSARGWETQYF; cdr3_nt: TGTGCCTGGAGTGCCCGCGGCTGGGAGACCCAGTACTTC
clone_size: .; v_call: TRBV5-1; j_call: TRBJ1-1; d_call: .; cdr3_aa: CASSRGRGDTEAFF; cdr3_nt: TGCGCCAGCAGCCGAGGAAGGGGCGACACTGAAGCTTTCTTT
clone_size: once; v_call: TRBV25-1; j_call: TRBJ2-1; d_call: TRBD2; cdr3_aa: CASSEQRAGGLNEQFF; cdr3_nt: TGTGCCAGCAGTGAACAGCGAGCGGGAGGGCTGAATGAGCAGTTCTTC
clone_size: .; v_call: TRBV5-1; j_call: TRBJ2-1; d_call: .; cdr3_aa: CASSMEGDEQFF; cdr3_nt: TGCGCCAGCAGTATGGAGGGAGATGAGCAGTTCTTC
clone_size: .; v_call: TRBV7-2; j_call: TRBJ1-5; d_call: TRBD1; cdr3_aa: CASSLERGQDQPQHF; cdr3_nt: TGTGCCAGCAGCTTAGAAAGGGGGCAGGATCAGCCCCAGCATTTT
clone_size: .; v_call: TRBV5-1; j_call: TRBJ2-5; d_call: .; cdr3_aa: CASSQYQETQYF; cdr3_nt: TGCGCCAGCAGCCAGTACCAAGAGACCCAGTACTTC
clone_size: .; v_call: TRBV28; j_call: TRBJ2-7; d_call: TRBD1; cdr3_aa: CASSTLTGGTYEQYF; cdr3_nt: TGTGCCAGCAGCACCCTAACAGGGGGAACCTACGAGCAGTACTTC
clone_size: .; v_call: TRBV7-3; j_call: TRBJ1-1; d_call: TRBD1; cdr3_aa: CASSPQGGTEAFF; cdr3_nt: TGTGCCAGCAGCCCCCAGGGGGGAACTGAAGCTTTCTTT
clone_size: .; v_call: TRBV5-6; j_call: TRBJ2-3; d_call: TRBD2; cdr3_aa: CASRLGVAGPTDTQYF; cdr3_nt: TGTGCCAGCAGGCTGGGGGTAGCGGGGCCCACAGATACGCAGTATTTT
clone_size: .; v_call: TRBV6-5; j_call: TRBJ2-3; d_call: .; cdr3_aa: CASSQRGRPDTQYF; cdr3_nt: TGTGCCAGCAGTCAACGCGGCCGGCCAGATACGCAGTATTTT
clone_size: .; v_call: TRBV14; j_call: TRBJ2-5; d_call: .; cdr3_aa: CASSQFSGLNIQETQYF; cdr3_nt: TGTGCCAGCAGCCAATTTTCTGGGCTCAATATCCAAGAGACCCAGTACTTC
clone_size: .; v_call: TRBV5-1; j_call: TRBJ1-2; d_call: .; cdr3_aa: CASSVTGLWGYTF; cdr3_nt: TGCGCCAGCAGCGTGACAGGCCTCTGGGGCTACACCTTC
clone_size: .; v_call: TRBV7-9; j_call: TRBJ2-3; d_call: .; cdr3_aa: CASSLVASSTDTQYF; cdr3_nt: TGTGCCAGCAGCTTAGTGGCCTCTAGCACAGATACGCAGTATTTT
clone_size: .; v_call: TRBV15; j_call: TRBJ1-1; d_call: .; cdr3_aa: CATSRKRGWTEAFF; cdr3_nt: TGTGCCACCAGCAGAAAAAGGGGGTGGACTGAAGCTTTCTTT
clone_size: .; v_call: TRBV27; j_call: TRBJ2-7; d_call: TRBD1; cdr3_aa: CASSSRQSRGEQYF; cdr3_nt: TGTGCCAGCAGTTCGCGGCAGTCCAGGGGGGAGCAGTACTTC
clone_size: .; v_call: TRBV6-5; j_call: TRBJ1-1; d_call: TRBD1; cdr3_aa: CASSARQGQITEAFF; cdr3_nt: TGTGCCAGCAGTGCCCGACAGGGGCAAATCACTGAAGCTTTCTTT
clone_size: once; v_call: TRBV7-2; j_call: TRBJ2-3; d_call: TRBD1; cdr3_aa: CASSPLGQGTADTQYF; cdr3_nt: TGTGCCAGCAGCCCTCTAGGACAGGGGACCGCAGATACGCAGTATTTT
clone_size: .; v_call: TRBV13; j_call: TRBJ2-1; d_call: TRBD1; cdr3_aa: CASRETGDNNNEQFF; cdr3_nt: TGTGCCAGCAGGGAGACAGGGGATAATAACAATGAGCAGTTCTTC
clone_size: once; v_call: TRBV30; j_call: TRBJ1-5; d_call: TRBD1; cdr3_aa: CAWSGGQGGWYSNQPQHF; cdr3_nt: TGTGCCTGGAGTGGTGGACAGGGGGGATGGTATAGCAATCAGCCCCAGCATTTT
clone_size: .; v_call: TRBV7-2; j_call: TRBJ1-1; d_call: .; cdr3_aa: CASTLGGRGRGNTEAFF; cdr3_nt: TGTGCCAGCACTCTAGGGGGGAGGGGCAGGGGGAACACTGAAGCTTTCTTT
clone_size: .; v_call: TRBV10-1; j_call: TRBJ2-7; d_call: .; cdr3_aa: CASSQQGSLSYEQYF; cdr3_nt: TGCGCCAGCAGCCAACAGGGATCCCTCTCCTACGAGCAGTACTTC